This entry lists 29 T cell receptor beta chains sequenced from one sample in a study of shared clonotypes between healthy human individuals. The protocol was immunoSEQ multiplex PCR, while the TCRdb copy is restricted to in-frame clones and leaves out a portion. Altogether 1 million to 1.3 million clones are present, 75% to 80% being singletons, with the ten largest covering more than 0.55%. Sequencing was done on a sample of memory CD4+ T cells from PBMCs. The subset was: CD45RA-negative fraction. The source is a young man in good health. Some clones in this sample may be carry-over from other donors' samples.

The chain carries TRBV29-1 and TRBJ2-5, with D unresolved. CDR3 length: 13 residues. V was pared by 7 bases and J by 1 base, with 13 bases between. Per germline, CDR1 SQVTM and CDR2 ANQGSEA. The DNA for the CDR3 is TGCAGCGCCCGTCCCGGAGTCCAAGAGACCCAGTACTTC. Its translation: CSARPGVQETQYF.

The V call is TRBV2, the J call TRBJ1-4, with TRBD1 identical over 10 bases. The ends lost 3 bases at V and 7 bases at J; junction bases unmatched: 5. Germline V gene data show CDR1 as SNHLY and CDR2 as FYNNEI. The CDR3 spans 15 residues. The CDR3 region has the DNA TGTGCCAGCAGTGACCCGGGACAGGGGACTGAAAAACTGTTTTTT. Residues: CASSDPGQGTEKLFF.

This clone was found once. This chain links TRBV15 with TRBJ2-5; a weak D match, TRBD2 (5 bases). This CDR3 region has 16 residues. V was pared by 0 bases and J by 5 bases, with 16 bases between. Germline CDR1 is LNHNV and CDR2 is YYDKDF (reference sequence). CDR3 DNA sequence: TGTGCCACCAGCAGAGATCGGGAAATACGGCGGGAGACCCAGTACTTC. Its translation: CATSRDREIRRETQYF. Full variable domain (remainder filled in from reference TRBV15 and TRBJ2-5): DAMVIQNPRYQVTQFGKPVTLSCSQTLNHNVMYWYQQKSSQAPKLLFHYYDKDFNNEADTPDNFQSRRPNTSFCFLDIRSPGLGDTAMYLCATSRDREIRRETQYFGPGTRLLVL.

The chain links TRBV28 to TRBJ2-5; 14 positions match TRBD2. The V segment lost 2 bases and the J segment 2 bases; nucleotides outside the gene matches: 4. The CDR3 loop spans 17 amino acids. Germline CDR1 MDHEN, CDR2 SYDVKM. CDR3 protein: CASSLRLAGGLQETQYF. The CDR3 bases are TGTGCCAGCAGTTTAAGACTAGCGGGAGGGCTACAAGAGACCCAGTACTTC.

The gene calls are TRBV29-1 and TRBJ2-3; D is possibly TRBD1 (6 bases). Trimming cost V 4 bases and J 6 bases, with 11 bases left between them. Per the germline V gene, CDR1 is SQVTM and CDR2 is ANQGSEA. The CDR3 covers 12 residues. CDR3 loop: CSVGVQGDTQYF. The CDR3, as DNA: TGCAGCGTTGGTGTGCAGGGGGATACGCAGTATTTT.

The chain couples TRBV30 to TRBJ2-1; 8 bases align to TRBD2. V lost 5 bases to trimming and J lost 7 bases; unmatched junction nucleotides: 13. CDR3 length: 15 residues. Per germline, CDR1 GTSNPN and CDR2 SVGIG (reference sequence). CDR3 region: CAWVTGLAGGNEQFF. The CDR3 nucleotides are TGTGCCTGGGTTACAGGACTAGCTGGGGGTAATGAGCAGTTCTTC.

This clone was counted a single time. V is TRBV9 and J is TRBJ1-1; maybe TRBD1 (6 bases). CDR3 size: 17 residues. The V end lost 0 bases, the J end lost 0 bases, and 15 bases lay between the germline ends. CDR1 is SGDLS and CDR2 is YYNGEE in the germline V gene. The chain's CDR3 is CASSVGPGQIMNTEAFF. The CDR3 DNA follows: TGTGCCAGCAGCGTAGGTCCCGGACAGATTATGAACACTGAAGCTTTCTTT.

The J gene is TRBJ2-7, the V gene TRBV19; TRBD1 matches at 8 bases. CDR1 is LNHDA, CDR2 SQIVND, per germline (reference sequence). This CDR3 is built from 14 residues. With V trimmed by 6 bases and J by 1 base, 5 bases remained unmatched. The CDR3 DNA reads TGTGCCAGTAGCCTTGGGACAGGATCCTACGAGCAGTACTTC. This translates into CASSLGTGSYEQYF.

The V gene is TRBV5-1, the J gene TRBJ1-2; 8 nucleotides align to TRBD1. V shed 2 bases and J 8 bases; nucleotides not matched to a gene: 8. Germline CDR1 is SGHRS and CDR2 is YFSETQ. The CDR3 runs 14 residues. CDR3 protein: CASSLGTGGPGYTF. In DNA, the CDR3 is TGCGCCAGCAGCTTAGGGACAGGAGGCCCGGGCTACACCTTC.

The genes are TRBV7-3 and TRBJ2-2, with 8 bases identical to TRBD1. CDR1 and CDR2 from the germline V gene are SGHTA and FQGTGA. This CDR3 region has 17 residues. The ends lost 5 bases at V and 4 bases at J; junction bases unmatched: 12. CDR3 region: CASSRLRGQASTGELFF. Here the CDR3 DNA reads TGTGCCAGCAGCCGTTTAAGGGGACAGGCGAGCACCGGGGAGCTGTTTTTT.

The chain carries TRBV10-3 and TRBJ2-2, with TRBD2 identical over 14 bases. With V trimmed by 4 bases and J by 2 bases, 3 bases remained unmatched. From germline, CDR1 is ENHRY and CDR2 SYGVKD. This CDR3 region has 17 residues. The CDR3 nucleotides read TGTGCCATCAGTGGGACTAGCGGGAGGACTAACACCGGGGAGCTGTTTTTT. This translates into CAISGTSGRTNTGELFF.

The chain is built from TRBV2 and TRBJ1-1; D gene unclear. Looked up from germline, CDR1 is SNHLY and CDR2 is FYNNEI. This CDR3 has 12 residues. Trimming removed 9 bases at V and 1 base at J, with 9 bases between. The CDR3 reads CARSIQNTEAFF. DNA for the CDR3: TGTGCCAGATCGATTCAGAACACTGAAGCTTTCTTT.

V gene TRBV25-1 combines with J gene TRBJ1-1; D ambiguous. The CDR3 sequence is 12 residues long. The germline V gene encodes CDR1 MGHDK and CDR2 SYGVNS. Deletions cut 2 bases from V and 9 bases from J, with 10 bases between. The CDR3 loop is CASSEVREKAFF. The CDR3 DNA sequence: TGTGCCAGCAGTGAAGTGAGGGAAAAAGCTTTCTTT.

V and J are TRBV19 and TRBJ2-3; 7 positions agree with TRBD2. Germline V gene sequence: CDR1 LNHDA, CDR2 SQIVND (reference sequence). This CDR3 has 14 residues. J gave up 2 bases and V 8 bases, and 7 bases lay outside the gene matches. CDR3 in DNA: TGTGCCAGTGGGATGGGGGGGTCCACAGATACGCAGTATTTT. Translated: CASGMGGSTDTQYF. The full variable domain, with the rest looked up from reference TRBV19 and TRBJ2-3, is DGGITQSPKYLFRKEGQNVTLSCEQNLNHDAMYWYRQDPGQGLRLIYYSQIVNDFQKGDIAEGYSVSREKKESFPLTVTSAQKNPTAFYLCASGMGGSTDTQYFGPGTRLTVL.

This clone appeared a single time. The V and J genes are TRBV9 and TRBJ2-5, with 9 positions matching TRBD2. Unmatched junction bases numbered 7, after V lost 0 bases and J lost 1 base. The CDR3 is 17 amino acids. Germline CDR1 and CDR2: SGDLS and YYNGEE. The CDR3 reads CASSVGLTREGQETQYF. The DNA for the CDR3 is TGTGCCAGCAGCGTAGGGCTAACGCGGGAGGGCCAAGAGACCCAGTACTTC.

This chain connects TRBV5-1 to TRBJ2-7; 7 bases agree with TRBD2. Germline V gene sequence: CDR1 SGHRS, CDR2 YFSETQ. The CDR3 runs to 17 residues. With V trimmed by 4 bases and J by 7 bases, 20 bases remained unmatched. CDR3 DNA: TGCGCCAGCAGCCCGGACCCCGCTCAGCGGGAAGTTGGGGAGCAGTACTTC. Its protein is CASSPDPAQREVGEQYF.

The genes are TRBV29-1 and TRBJ2-1; 12 bases fit TRBD2. With V trimmed by 6 bases and J by 0 bases, 15 bases remained unmatched. Germline CDR1 is SQVTM and CDR2 is ANQGSEA. The CDR3 length is 19 residues. The CDR3 protein is CSVRGLAGLKESSYNEQFF. In DNA form, the CDR3 reads TGCAGCGTCCGTGGACTAGCGGGATTAAAGGAAAGCTCCTACAATGAGCAGTTCTTC.

The chain recombines TRBV7-2 with TRBJ2-7; 10 bases line up with TRBD2. The length of the CDR3 is 14 residues. Germline V lookup: CDR1 SGHTA, CDR2 FQGNSA. V shed 5 bases and J 4 bases; nucleotides not matched to a gene: 5. The CDR3 spells CASSPSGRVYEQYF. As DNA, the CDR3 is TGTGCCAGCAGCCCTAGCGGGAGAGTTTACGAGCAGTACTTC.

This clone was counted only a few times. The J gene is TRBJ1-4, the V gene TRBV7-9, with a weak D call TRBD1 (5 bases). Per the germline V gene, CDR1 is SEHNR and CDR2 is FQNEAQ (reference sequence). The CDR3 is made up of 16 amino acids. The V and J ends lost 1 base and 0 bases respectively, with 9 bases between them. The CDR3 loop is CASSLDGTTTNEKLFF. Here the CDR3 DNA reads TGTGCCAGCAGCTTAGATGGGACGACAACTAATGAAAAACTGTTTTTT.

The chain carries TRBV10-3 and TRBJ2-5, with 9 bases matching TRBD1. The germline V gene has CDR1 ENHRY and CDR2 SYGVKD. The CDR3 extends over 15 amino acids. The J segment lost 2 bases and the V segment lost 10 bases, leaving 11 bases of the junction unmatched. Here the CDR3 DNA reads TGTGCCACGGGACAGGGAAGGACGCCACAAGAGACCCAGTACTTC. This translates into CATGQGRTPQETQYF.

The chain recombines TRBV4-3 with TRBJ2-5, with 13 bases lining up with TRBD2. With V trimmed by 0 bases and J by 4 bases, 2 bases remained unmatched. Germline-derived CDR1 and CDR2 are LGHNA and YSLEER. The CDR3 is made up of 16 amino acids. The CDR3 coding sequence is TGCGCCAGCAGCCAAGAGCGACTAGCGGGAGGAGAGACCCAGTACTTC. It yields the protein CASSQERLAGGETQYF.

The chain has TRBV7-3 and TRBJ2-5; the match to TRBD2 covers 7 bases. The germline V gene has CDR1 SGHTA and CDR2 FQGTGA. V lost 2 bases, J lost 7 bases, and 4 bases stayed unmatched. This CDR3 is built from 13 residues. CDR3: CASSLLAGLTQYF. CDR3 nucleotides: TGTGCCAGCAGCTTATTAGCGGGTTTGACCCAGTACTTC.

V and J are TRBV7-2 and TRBJ1-2, with unresolved D. This CDR3 region has 16 residues. V was cut by 2 bases and J by 3 bases, with 16 bases left in between. The V gene's germline CDR1 is SGHTA and CDR2 FQGNSA. CDR3 DNA: TGTGCCAGCAGCTTACGGTACCGCGGGAGCGACTATGGCTACACCTTC. Its protein is CASSLRYRGSDYGYTF.

V gene TRBV28 combines with J gene TRBJ2-2, with D tentatively TRBD1 (7 bases). The germline CDR1 and CDR2 sequences are MDHEN and SYDVKM. The CDR3 contains 15 residues. Trimming removed 7 bases at V and 4 bases at J, with 16 bases between. The CDR3 DNA is TGTGCCAGCACCCCCCAGGGGGGTTCCACCGGGGAGCTGTTTTTT. Amino acids: CASTPQGGSTGELFF.

Notes on this clone: Different DNA sequences within this sample yield the same CDR3. The chain recombines TRBV29-1 with TRBJ2-5; D is unclear. Trimming cost V 7 bases and J 5 bases, with 5 bases left between them. Germline V gene data show CDR1 as SQVTM and CDR2 as ANQGSEA. The CDR3 length is 9 residues. DNA of the CDR3: TGCAGCGCCGGGGAGACCCAGTACTTC. This translates into CSAGETQYF.

The V call is TRBV5-1, the J call TRBJ2-1, with D possibly matching TRBD2 (5 bases). Trimming removed 0 bases from V and 2 bases from J, with 12 bases in between. CDR1 and CDR2 from the germline V gene are SGHRS and YFSETQ. The CDR3 consists of 16 residues. For the CDR3, the DNA is TGCGCCAGCAGCTTGGTTTCCAGCGGAGCCTACAATGAGCAGTTCTTC. Translating gives CASSLVSSGAYNEQFF.

Remarks on this clone: Other DNA sequences in the sample encode the same CDR3. V is TRBV27 and J is TRBJ1-2; D perhaps matches TRBD1 (5 bases). The CDR3 covers 12 residues. Per germline, CDR1 MNHEY and CDR2 SMNVEV (reference sequence). Trimming pared 3 bases from V and 5 bases from J, leaving 7 bases between. Here the CDR3 reads CASSFRGYGYTF. CDR3 in DNA: TGTGCCAGCAGTTTCCGGGGGTATGGCTACACCTTC.

The chain employs TRBV5-6 and TRBJ1-2, with 9 positions matching TRBD1. This CDR3 is 16 amino acids long. CDR1 and CDR2 from the germline V gene are SGHDT and YYEEEE. V dropped 0 bases and J dropped 7; count of bases not matched to a gene: 10. CDR3 DNA sequence: TGTGCCAGCAGCTTGGGGCCGGGACAGGGTCTTTCTGGCTACACCTTC. This translates into CASSLGPGQGLSGYTF.

This clone was seen once. This rearrangement joins TRBV7-9 to TRBJ2-7; weak D call: TRBD2 (5 bases). The CDR3 is made up of 15 amino acids. Germline V gives CDR1 SEHNR, CDR2 FQNEAQ (reference sequence). The V and J ends lost 5 bases and 2 bases respectively, with 16 bases between them. CDR3 nucleotide sequence: TGTGCCAGCAGCCCACGGCGGGTAGGGACCTACGAGCAGTACTTC. Its protein is CASSPRRVGTYEQYF.